The clone carrying this TCR beta chain has a single count. This record comes from a study of CD8 T cells in Susac syndrome. Whole-study context: Patients with Susac syndrome, at blood draw, were therapy-naive, on corticosteroids, or on intravenous immunoglobulin alone.

Germline V lookup: CDR1 MNHEY, CDR2 SVGAGI. The germline V and J ends were trimmed by 6 bases and 2 bases, with 8 bases remaining between them. The length of the CDR3 is 14 residues. CD8+ and CD4+ T cells from blood underwent TCR beta sequencing. With random hexamers, roughly 0.45 to 1 ug RNA was reverse transcribed. TCRdb re-called the immunoSEQ multiplex PCR reads with MiXCR, one entry per CDR3 protein. The sample shows about 180,000 distinct CDR3 sequences, approximately 95% of them seen only once. V gene TRBV6-5 combines with J gene TRBJ2-6; D may be TRBD2 (5 bases). This TCR came from a human donor with Susac syndrome. The sample taken for sequencing was CD4+ T cells from PBMCs. DNA of the CDR3: TGTGCCAGCAGGAGGGCTACTGGGGCCAACGTCCTGACTTTC. Its translation is CASRRATGANVLTF.